The entry below describes one TCR beta chain. Germline CDR1 is SGHVS and CDR2 is FNYEAQ. With 1 base clipped from V and 2 bases from J, the junction kept 3 bases outside the gene matches. The CDR3 sequence is 16 residues long. These data are taken from a study of PD-1 blockade in classical Hodgkin lymphoma. This table comes from immunoSEQ multiplex PCR, and its TCRdb copy is limited to in-frame clones, with some not included. The profile covers 4,900 or so clones, with roughly 65% appearing a single time and about a quarter taken by the ten largest. Described time point: cycle 4 day 1 (C4D1), after more than five weeks of nivolumab. Every single patient, without exception, relapsed after autologous stem cell transplantation, and brentuximab vedotin exposure varied. The study isolated CD8+ T cells from thawed PBMCs by magnetic negative selection.

V usage is TRBV7-6 and J usage is TRBJ2-7, with 12 positions matching TRBD1. The source material was CD8+ T cells from blood, sampled before the fourth cycle of nivolumab. This TCR was sampled from a human donor with classical Hodgkin lymphoma. This chain's CDR3 is CASSLGGTGGAYEQYF. The DNA of the CDR3 is TGTGCCAGCAGCTTAGGGGGGACAGGGGGCGCCTACGAGCAGTACTTC.